Shown below are 19 T cell receptor beta chains from a single sample sequenced in a study of T cell repertoires in cytomegalovirus infection. MiXCR, applied by TCRdb to the reads, yields one record per CDR3 protein. This table has more than 150,000 distinct CDR3 sequences, approximately 19% appearing once. Input material: PBMCs. These receptors came from a human donor in good health (CMV status not recorded). Some clones in this sample may be carry-over from other donors' samples.

This clonotype was seen a single time. The chain has TRBV2 and TRBJ1-5; perhaps TRBD1 as D (6 bases). V lost 1 base and J 5 bases, leaving 9 bases between the germline ends. The CDR3 is made up of 14 amino acids. Germline lookup yields CDR1 SNHLY and CDR2 FYNNEI. DNA of the CDR3: TGTGCCAGCAGTGAAGTGGGGGGCTATCAGCCCCAGCATTTT. Translated: CASSEVGGYQPQHF.

This chain links TRBV9 with TRBJ1-2; 9 bases align to TRBD1. After removal of 3 bases from V and 6 bases from J, the junction contained 12 bases not matched to a gene. CDR3 size: 16 residues. CDR1 is SGDLS and CDR2 is YYNGEE in the germline V gene. CDR3 DNA: TGTGCCAGCAGCGATGGGACAGGGAGAGATCTGGATGGCTACACCTTC. Residues: CASSDGTGRDLDGYTF.

The sample holds a few counts of this clonotype. V gene TRBV5-6 combines with J gene TRBJ2-6, with 7 bases identical to TRBD1. Germline-derived CDR1 and CDR2 are SGHDT and YYEEEE. V shed 5 bases, J shed 4 bases, and the junction held 6 bases outside the gene matches. The CDR3 spans 15 residues. The CDR3 region has the DNA TGTGCCAGCAGGACAGGGTACGCCGGGGCCAACGTCCTGACTTTC. Protein product: CASRTGYAGANVLTF. The full variable domain, in which reference TRBV5-6 and TRBJ2-6 provide the parts outside the CDR3, is DAGVTQSPTHLIKTRGQQVTLRCSPKSGHDTVSWYQQALGQGPQFIFQYYEEEERQRGNFPDRFSGHQFPNYSSELNVNALLLGDSALYLCASRTGYAGANVLTFGAGSRLTVL.

This clonotype was picked up a small number of times. This chain links TRBV5-1 with TRBJ1-2, with D possibly being TRBD1 (5 bases). Germline V gives CDR1 SGHRS, CDR2 YFSETQ. This CDR3 is 14 amino acids long. V was clipped by 0 bases and J by 0 bases, with 6 bases between them. In DNA form, the CDR3 reads TGCGCCAGCAGCTTGGGACAGCCTAACTATGGCTACACCTTC. Translated, it gives CASSLGQPNYGYTF.

This clonotype has more than one count but fewer than ten. This chain links TRBV7-2 with TRBJ2-5; no definite D call. CDR3 length: 13 residues. The germline gives CDR1 SGHTA, CDR2 FQGNSA. The V end lost 5 bases, the J end lost 1 base, and 8 bases lay between the germline ends. The CDR3 sequence is CASSGLVQETQYF. The DNA of the CDR3 is TGTGCCAGCAGCGGGCTGGTCCAAGAGACCCAGTACTTC.

The chain links TRBV12-3 or TRBV12-4 to TRBJ1-3; D is unresolved. The CDR3 sequence is 14 residues long. V was shortened by 4 bases and J by 7 bases, with 14 bases between the two germline ends. The CDR3 bases are TGTGCCAGCAGTTATTTTGCCTTGGGGAACACCATATATTTT. It codes for CASSYFALGNTIYF.

This clonotype was counted between two and nine times. V usage is TRBV29-1 and J usage is TRBJ1-1; D not certain. V was shortened by 6 bases and J by 1 base, with 3 bases between the two germline ends. Per the germline V gene, CDR1 is SQVTM and CDR2 is ANQGSEA. The CDR3 is made up of 10 amino acids. The CDR3 loop reads CSVKNTEAFF. The CDR3 bases are TGCAGCGTAAAGAACACTGAAGCTTTCTTT.

There are a few counts of this clonotype. The gene calls are TRBV7-6 and TRBJ2-7; D is perhaps TRBD1 or TRBD2 (6 bases each). CDR3 size: 14 residues. Trimming removed 2 bases at V and 5 bases at J, with 13 bases between. Germline V gene lookup returns CDR1 SGHVS and CDR2 FNYEAQ. CDR3 amino acids: CASSLLAGQNEQYF. The CDR3 DNA is TGTGCCAGCAGCTTACTGGCGGGACAAAACGAGCAGTACTTC.

In DNA, the CDR3 is TGCAGTGCTAGAGAGGAGCGGGGGGGCCTTGAGACCCAGTACTTC. It codes for CSAREERGGLETQYF. V and J are TRBV20-1 and TRBJ2-5; 10 positions agree with TRBD2. This CDR3 has 15 amino acids. Germline values: CDR1 DFQATT, CDR2 SNEGSKA (reference sequence). V gave up 0 bases and J gave up 5 bases; unmatched junction bases: 6.

This clonotype was seen many times. The chain uses TRBV7-8 and TRBJ2-7; 7 bases fit TRBD2. Germline V gives CDR1 SGHVS, CDR2 FQNEAQ. The CDR3 runs 16 residues. Trimming removed 3 bases from V and 2 bases from J; junction bases left unmatched: 10. CDR3 residues: CASSFRTGRATYEQYF. In nucleotides, the CDR3 is TGTGCCAGCAGCTTCAGGACGGGGAGGGCCACCTACGAGCAGTACTTC. Full variable domain (missing parts from reference TRBV7-8 and TRBJ2-7): GAGVSQSPRYKVAKRGQDVALRCDPISGHVSLFWYQQALGQGPEFLTYFQNEAQLDKSGLPSDRFFAERPEGSVSTLKIQRTQQEDSAVYLCASSFRTGRATYEQYFGPGTRLTVT.

This chain uses TRBV5-5 with TRBJ2-5, with TRBD1 identical over 12 bases. This CDR3 has 16 amino acids. From germline, CDR1 is SGHKS and CDR2 YYEKEE (reference sequence). J gave up 4 bases and V 3 bases, and 7 bases lay outside the gene matches. The CDR3 nucleotides read TGTGCCAGCAGCTGGGGACAGGGGGCGCTGGGAGAGACCCAGTACTTC. As protein: CASSWGQGALGETQYF.

This clonotype appeared a few times. The rearrangement links TRBV5-4 to TRBJ2-5, with D tentatively TRBD1 (6 bases). V lost 0 bases, J lost 3 bases, and 9 bases lay in between. Germline V gives CDR1 SGHNT, CDR2 YYREEE (reference sequence). The CDR3 extends over 14 amino acids. The CDR3 protein is CASSLGGGKETQYF. The CDR3 DNA follows: TGTGCCAGCAGCTTGGGAGGGGGAAAAGAGACCCAGTACTTC.

The table lists this clonotype with many counts. The genes are TRBV7-3 and TRBJ2-3; possible D gene TRBD2, 7 bases. CDR3 size: 14 residues. Trimming took 5 bases from V and 3 from J, leaving 12 bases between them. In germline, CDR1 is SGHTA, CDR2 FQGTGA. The CDR3 sequence is CASSPGGQTDTQYF. CDR3 nucleotide sequence: TGTGCCAGCAGCCCCGGGGGGCAAACAGATACGCAGTATTTT.

This clonotype was seen at least ten times. The V call is TRBV29-1, the J call TRBJ1-2; D is undetermined. The germline V gene encodes CDR1 SQVTM and CDR2 ANQGSEA. V was pared by 4 bases and J by 3 bases, with 12 bases between. The CDR3 spans 13 residues. As DNA, the CDR3 is TGCAGCGTTGTATCATCTCAGGACTATGGCTACACCTTC. It specifies CSVVSSQDYGYTF. The full variable domain, in which reference TRBV29-1 and TRBJ1-2 provide the parts outside the CDR3, is SAVISQKPSRDICQRGTSLTIQCQVDSQVTMMFWYRQQPGQSLTLIATANQGSEATYESGFVIDKFPISRPNLTFSTLTVSNMSPEDSSIYLCSVVSSQDYGYTFGSGTRLTVV.

This clonotype has only a few counts. This rearrangement joins TRBV6-2 or TRBV6-3 to TRBJ1-1, with 10 positions matching TRBD1. V was clipped by 5 bases and J by 4 bases; unmatched bases: 10. This CDR3 has 16 residues. Looked up from germline, CDR1 is MNHEY and CDR2 is SVGEGT. The CDR3 region has the DNA TGTGCCAGCAGTCAAATTCCGGGACAGGGGAGCACTGAAGCTTTCTTT. Residues: CASSQIPGQGSTEAFF.

This clonotype appeared many times. This rearrangement joins TRBV20-1 to TRBJ1-4, with 7 bases aligning to TRBD1. Germline V gene data show CDR1 as DFQATT and CDR2 as SNEGSKA (reference sequence). The CDR3 has 17 amino acids. Trimming at V came to 8 bases and at J to 0 bases, leaving 15 bases not matched to a gene. The CDR3: CSPRDMPGGTTNEKLFF. DNA for the CDR3: TGCAGTCCACGAGATATGCCAGGGGGAACAACTAATGAAAAACTGTTTTTT.

This clonotype came up a few times. V and J are TRBV19 and TRBJ2-7; D remains ambiguous. The CDR3 is made up of 13 amino acids. Germline assignment: CDR1 LNHDA and CDR2 SQIVND (reference sequence). V was clipped by 0 bases and J by 2 bases, with 5 bases between them. The chain's CDR3 is CASSIDHTYEQYF. CDR3 DNA sequence: TGTGCCAGTAGTATAGATCACACCTACGAGCAGTACTTC. Full variable domain (missing parts from reference TRBV19 and TRBJ2-7): DGGITQSPKYLFRKEGQNVTLSCEQNLNHDAMYWYRQDPGQGLRLIYYSQIVNDFQKGDIAEGYSVSREKKESFPLTVTSAQKNPTAFYLCASSIDHTYEQYFGPGTRLTVT.

This sequence joins TRBV12-3 or TRBV12-4 and TRBJ2-5; TRBD2 matches 7 bases. V shed 8 bases, J shed 7 bases, and the junction held 10 bases outside the gene matches. The length of the CDR3 is 13 residues. The CDR3 sequence: CASRLGGEGTQYF. The DNA of the CDR3 is TGTGCCAGCCGCTTGGGGGGGGAGGGGACCCAGTACTTC.

The chain employs TRBV6-1 and TRBJ2-3, with TRBD1 as a possible D gene (6 bases). Looked up from germline, CDR1 is MNHNS and CDR2 is SASEGT. This CDR3 has 14 residues. V was pared by 3 bases and J by 2 bases, with 9 bases between. The CDR3 spells CASSEAGATDTQYF. The CDR3 region has the DNA TGTGCCAGCAGTGAGGCAGGGGCCACAGATACGCAGTATTTT.